The source of this T cell receptor (beta chain) is a study of blood T cell repertoires in COVID-19. V dropped 0 bases and J dropped 6; count of bases not matched to a gene: 4. Germline V CDR1 and CDR2: GTSNPN, SVGIG (reference sequence). The CDR3 extends over 14 amino acids. In the authors' workflow: It was from reference gene primer amplification that nucleated cell counts were estimated. Method: immunoSEQ multiplex PCR; TCRdb's copy keeps in-frame clones and lacks some. V and J calls and clone size are as listed in that table; D and trimming were resolved from the DNA. Of about 250,000 clones listed, about nine tenths were seen once; the top ten hold 1.5% to 2%. Participant ages covered about 18 to 95 years across approximately 25 US areas. Which cohort a participant joined came from the clinical history participants gave. Recovery among Cohort 3 donors was established by two negative PCRs, clearance, or symptom resolution.

The receptor was isolated from a man between 35 and 55 years old who had recovered from COVID-19. This sequence joins TRBV30 and TRBJ1-2; 10 bases fit TRBD1. The specimen was PBMCs or T cells enriched from blood (not recorded which). For the CDR3, the DNA is TGTGCCTGGAGTGTTTTAGACAGGGGGCATGGCTACACCTTC. This translates into CAWSVLDRGHGYTF.